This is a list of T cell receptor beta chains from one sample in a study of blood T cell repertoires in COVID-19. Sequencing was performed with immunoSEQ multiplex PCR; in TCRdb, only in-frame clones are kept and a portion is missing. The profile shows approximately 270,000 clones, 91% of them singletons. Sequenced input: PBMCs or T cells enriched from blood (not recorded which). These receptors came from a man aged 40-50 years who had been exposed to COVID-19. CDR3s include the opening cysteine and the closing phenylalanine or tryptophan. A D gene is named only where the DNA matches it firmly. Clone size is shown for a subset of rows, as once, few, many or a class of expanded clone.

TGTGCCTGGAAATTAGCGGGAGGGTTCTCCTACGAGCAGTACTTC | CAWKLAGGFSYEQYF | TRBD2 | 15 | once | TRBJ2-7 | TRBV30
TGTGCCAGCAGCCCTGAGGGTTGGGTGACCCAGTACTTC | CASSPEGWVTQYF | - | 13 | - | TRBJ2-5 | TRBV9
TGTGCCAGCAGTCACCTGACTAGCTACGAGCAGTACTTC | CASSHLTSYEQYF | - | 13 | - | TRBJ2-7 | TRBV6-2/TRBV6-3
TGTGCCAGCAGCGTAGTAGGTGCGGCAGCCGACGAGCAGTACTTC | CASSVVGAAADEQYF | - | 15 | - | TRBJ2-7 | TRBV9
TGTGCCAGTAGTATAGACGGGAACACTGAAGCTTTCTTT | CASSIDGNTEAFF | - | 13 | - | TRBJ1-1 | TRBV19
TGTGCCAGTTGGGACAGCTATAGCAATCAGCCCCAGCATTTT | CASWDSYSNQPQHF | TRBD1 | 14 | - | TRBJ1-5 | TRBV19
TGTGCCAGCAGCCACCCTTTAGAGGCGAACACTGAAGCTTTCTTT | CASSHPLEANTEAFF | - | 15 | - | TRBJ1-1 | TRBV7-6
TGTGCCAGCAGCGCCGGAGCTACGGCGTATGGCTACACCTTC | CASSAGATAYGYTF | - | 14 | - | TRBJ1-2 | TRBV9
TGTGCCAGCAGACTGGGACAGGGGAACAATCAGCCCCAGCATTTT | CASRLGQGNNQPQHF | TRBD1 | 15 | - | TRBJ1-5 | TRBV28
TGTGCCAGCAGTTTACTAGTGTACACTGAAGCTTTCTTT | CASSLLVYTEAFF | - | 13 | - | TRBJ1-1 | TRBV28
TGTGCCAGCAGCCAAGATCTACTAGCGGGAGTTGAGCAGTACTTC | CASSQDLLAGVEQYF | TRBD2 | 15 | - | TRBJ2-7 | TRBV4-2
TGTGCCACCGCTACAGGGGGAATTAGCACAGATACGCAGTATTTT | CATATGGISTDTQYF | TRBD1 | 15 | - | TRBJ2-3 | TRBV24-1
TGTGCCAGTAGTACCATCCCGACCGGGACTAGCGGTAATGAGCAGTTCTTC | CASSTIPTGTSGNEQFF | TRBD2 | 17 | - | TRBJ2-1 | TRBV19
TGTGCCAGCAGCTCTACCACAGATACGCAGTATTTT | CASSSTTDTQYF | - | 12 | - | TRBJ2-3 | TRBV7-9
TGTGCCAGCAGTTTACGGAACTATGGCTACACCTTC | CASSLRNYGYTF | - | 12 | - | TRBJ1-2 | TRBV12-3/TRBV12-4
TGTGCCTGGAGTGAGGGACAGGGGGCGAAAAACTATGGCTACACCTTC | CAWSEGQGAKNYGYTF | TRBD1 | 16 | - | TRBJ1-2 | TRBV30
TGCAGCGTAGGAATAACAGGGGACCCTAATCAGCCCCAGCATTTT | CSVGITGDPNQPQHF | TRBD1 | 15 | many | TRBJ1-5 | TRBV29-1
TGTGCCATCAAGGGACTAGCGGAAGCCAATGAGCAGTTCTTC | CAIKGLAEANEQFF | TRBD2 | 14 | - | TRBJ2-1 | TRBV10-3
TGTGCCATCAGTGCCCCTAAACTAGCGGGAGCCCAAGAGACCCAGTACTTC | CAISAPKLAGAQETQYF | TRBD2 | 17 | - | TRBJ2-5 | TRBV10-3
TGTGCCAGCAGCCAAGGAGGCGGTCAGCCCCAGCATTTT | CASSQGGGQPQHF | - | 13 | - | TRBJ1-5 | TRBV3-1/TRBV3-2
TGTGCCAGCTCCTATATGGGGGGGAACGAGCAGTACTTC | CASSYMGGNEQYF | TRBD2 | 13 | once | TRBJ2-7 | TRBV6-5
TGTGCCACGTCCCGGGGGGGCGCGCCGGGCAATCAGCCCCAGCATTTT | CATSRGGAPGNQPQHF | - | 16 | - | TRBJ1-5 | TRBV28
TGTGCCAGCAGCTTAGGGACTAGCGGGAAAACCAATGAGCAGTTCTTC | CASSLGTSGKTNEQFF | TRBD2 | 16 | - | TRBJ2-1 | TRBV7-3
TGTGCCAGTAGTCTCAGGGCCGACGGGGGGCGAATAGCGGGAGTGGGGTACAATGAGCAGTTCTTC | CASSLRADGGRIAGVGYNEQFF | TRBD2 | 22 | once | TRBJ2-1 | TRBV19
TGTGCCAGCAGTACCGAGGCGACCCTCCACTTT | CASSTEATLHF | - | 11 | few | TRBJ1-6 | TRBV2
TGTGCCAGCAGTTTAATTAACAGGGTCACTGAAGCTTTCTTT | CASSLINRVTEAFF | - | 14 | - | TRBJ1-1 | TRBV28
TGTGCCAGCAGCTTTACAGGGGTTCGGGACGAGCAGTACTTC | CASSFTGVRDEQYF | TRBD1 | 14 | - | TRBJ2-7 | TRBV11-3
TGTGCCAGCAGTTTAGGAGGAGCCAAAAACATTCAGTACTTC | CASSLGGAKNIQYF | - | 14 | - | TRBJ2-4 | TRBV28
TGTGCCACCAGCAGGGCCAGGGGGCCGTCGGAGCTGTTTTTT | CATSRARGPSELFF | TRBD1 | 14 | - | TRBJ2-2 | TRBV10-3
TGTGCCAGCAAGGAGGAAAGGGGACAGGGATCACCCCTCCACTTT | CASKEERGQGSPLHF | TRBD1 | 15 | - | TRBJ1-6 | TRBV6-5
TGTGCCAGCAGCCAATTGGCCGGGAGGGAAGGCTACACCTTC | CASSQLAGREGYTF | - | 14 | - | TRBJ1-2 | TRBV3-1/TRBV3-2
TGTGCCACTAGACTAGCGGGAGACGTCGAGCAGTACTTC | CATRLAGDVEQYF | TRBD2 | 13 | once | TRBJ2-7 | TRBV11-3
TGTGCCAGCAGCTTGGACCGAACAGGGTACGCTGAAGCTTTCTTT | CASSLDRTGYAEAFF | - | 15 | few | TRBJ1-1 | TRBV5-4
TGTGCCAGCAGCCTATCAGGGGGCCGGGCCTACGAGCAGTACTTC | CASSLSGGRAYEQYF | TRBD1 | 15 | - | TRBJ2-7 | TRBV5-4
TGTGCCAGCAACGACCCCGCGAGAGGCTACGAGCAGTACTTC | CASNDPARGYEQYF | - | 14 | few | TRBJ2-7 | TRBV7-2
TGTGCCAGCAGCTTAGGGGGGCATTATGAGCAGTTCTTC | CASSLGGHYEQFF | - | 13 | - | TRBJ2-1 | TRBV11-1
TGTGCCAGCAGCCCACCGGGACTAGCGGGAGGAGAGCAGTTCTTC | CASSPPGLAGGEQFF | TRBD2 | 15 | - | TRBJ2-1 | TRBV7-9
TGTGCCAGTAGTATATCAGGCAGAACTAGCTCTGGAAACACCATATATTTT | CASSISGRTSSGNTIYF | - | 17 | - | TRBJ1-3 | TRBV19
TGTGCCAGCAGCCTACCCCGGACGGGGGTCTGGCGGGAGCAGTACTTC | CASSLPRTGVWREQYF | - | 16 | - | TRBJ2-7 | TRBV7-9
TGTGCCAGCAGCCAATACGGTAACAGGGTGAACTCTGAAGCTTTCTTT | CASSQYGNRVNSEAFF | - | 16 | - | TRBJ1-1 | TRBV3-1/TRBV3-2
TGTGCCAGCAGCTCTACCCCGGGACTAGGGAGAACCGGGGAGCTGTTTTTT | CASSSTPGLGRTGELFF | TRBD2 | 17 | - | TRBJ2-2 | TRBV11-2
TGTGCCAGCACCCATGATCGGACAGGGATATCCTACAATGAGCAGTTCTTC | CASTHDRTGISYNEQFF | - | 17 | - | TRBJ2-1 | TRBV21-1
TGTGCCAGCAGCCCTAGGACTAGCGGGAGGGCCGGGGAGCTGTTTTTT | CASSPRTSGRAGELFF | TRBD2 | 16 | - | TRBJ2-2 | TRBV5-4
TGTGCCAGCAGTGATCCTGGGACAGCATATGGCTACACCTTC | CASSDPGTAYGYTF | TRBD1 | 14 | - | TRBJ1-2 | TRBV2
TGTGCCAGCAGCTTGGGCGGGGATGGCTACACCTTC | CASSLGGDGYTF | - | 12 | - | TRBJ1-2 | TRBV5-4
TGTGCCACCAGCAGAGTGGGGCGTGCTGAAGCTTTCTTT | CATSRVGRAEAFF | - | 13 | - | TRBJ1-1 | TRBV15
TGTGCCTGGTCATGGGAGGTGGACTCCGAGCAGTACTTC | CAWSWEVDSEQYF | - | 13 | - | TRBJ2-7 | TRBV30
TGTGCCAGCAAGGCTAGCGCTACCTACGAGCAGTACTTC | CASKASATYEQYF | - | 13 | - | TRBJ2-7 | TRBV27
TGTGCCAGCAGCTCGGGGGACAGAACAACTAATGAAAAACTGTTTTTT | CASSSGDRTTNEKLFF | TRBD1 | 16 | few | TRBJ1-4 | TRBV7-9